Below are 30 T cell receptor beta chains sequenced from a single sample in a study of T cells in Graves' hyperthyroidism and ophthalmopathy. The CDR3 regions of TCR beta were amplified from RNA transcripts. HTBI primers drove first-round RT-PCR of the TCR CDR3. TCRdb used MiXCR to reprocess the multiplex PCR reads, holding one entry per CDR3 protein. The sample yields over 250,000 distinct CDR3 sequences, 25% to 30% seen once. The sequenced sample was blood. The source is a man in his forties with Graves' hyperthyroidism that later progressed to Graves' ophthalmopathy.

This clonotype showed up many times. The chain is built from TRBV6-5 and TRBJ2-7, with 9 bases lining up with TRBD1. CDR1 and CDR2 (germline): MNHEY, SVGAGI. The CDR3 spans 13 residues. The V segment lost 6 bases and the J segment 2 bases; nucleotides outside the gene matches: 2. CDR3 protein: CASRGDRAYEQYF. The DNA for the CDR3 is TGTGCCAGCAGGGGGGACAGGGCCTACGAGCAGTACTTC.

Only a few counts were recorded for this clonotype. An end of the junction differs from the germline gene, which may be a read error. The chain employs TRBV25-1 and TRBJ1-1; no clear D gene. CDR3 size: 12 residues. Germline-derived CDR1 and CDR2 are MGHDK and SYGVNS. CDR3 in amino acids: CASSASGSEAPF. The CDR3 DNA reads TGTGCCAGCAGTGCCTCCGGGTCCGAAGCTCCCTTT.

There are many counts of this clonotype. The chain combines TRBV6-5 with TRBJ2-7; maybe TRBD1 (5 bases). Per the germline V gene, CDR1 is MNHEY and CDR2 is SVGAGI. This CDR3 contains 16 residues. V shed 1 base and J shed 1 base, with 14 bases lying between them. The DNA of the CDR3 is TGTGCCAGCAGTTACTTCCGTCAGGACAAATCCTACGAGCAGTACTTC. Protein product: CASSYFRQDKSYEQYF.

There are many counts of this clonotype. The rearrangement uses TRBV2 and TRBJ1-2; a weak D match, TRBD1 (6 bases). V lost 6 bases and J 3 bases, leaving 14 bases between the germline ends. The CDR3 has 14 residues. Germline lookup yields CDR1 SNHLY and CDR2 FYNNEI. CDR3 DNA: TGTGCCAGCAGGGTTGAACAGGGATACTATGGCTACACCTTC. Translating it yields CASRVEQGYYGYTF.

The V and J genes are TRBV20-1 and TRBJ1-1, with 11 bases aligning to TRBD1. The CDR3 is made up of 14 amino acids. Per germline, CDR1 DFQATT and CDR2 SNEGSKA (reference sequence). V shed 3 bases and J 10 bases; nucleotides not matched to a gene: 10. The CDR3, as DNA: TGCAGTGCTAGCCCGGGACAGGGGGTCGGGGTAGCTTTCTTT. As protein: CSASPGQGVGVAFF.

The sample holds many counts of this clonotype. The chain links TRBV3-1 to TRBJ1-2; tentative D call: TRBD1 (6 bases). Germline V gives CDR1 LGHDT, CDR2 YNNKEL (reference sequence). Between the trimmed V and J ends, which lost 4 bases and 7 bases, there was a span of 10 bases. The CDR3 totals 12 residues. CDR3 protein: CASSPEGVGYTF. The DNA for the CDR3 is TGTGCCAGCAGCCCCGAGGGGGTTGGCTACACCTTC.

Ten or more counts support this clonotype. The V and J genes are TRBV30 and TRBJ2-7; unclear D gene. Per the germline V gene, CDR1 is GTSNPN and CDR2 is SVGIG (reference sequence). Trimming pared 0 bases from V and 4 bases from J, leaving 10 bases between. The CDR3 has 13 residues. DNA for the CDR3: TGTGCCTGGAGTGTGTTCCCCTCGTACGAGCAGTACTTC. Its protein product is CAWSVFPSYEQYF. The full variable domain, with the rest looked up from reference TRBV30 and TRBJ2-7, is SQTIHQWPATLVQPVGSPLSLECTVEGTSNPNLYWYRQAAGRGLQLLFYSVGIGQISSEVPQNLSASRPQDRQFILSSKKLLLSDSGFYLCAWSVFPSYEQYFGPGTRLTVT.

V is TRBV28 and J is TRBJ2-2; maybe TRBD1 (5 bases). The CDR3 totals 11 residues. Trimming cost V 9 bases and J 7 bases, with 9 bases left between them. Germline CDR1 MDHEN, CDR2 SYDVKM. As DNA, the CDR3 is TGTGCCAGTAGACAGTTCGGGGAGCTGTTTTTT. It yields the protein CASRQFGELFF.

Only a few counts were recorded for this clonotype. The chain is built from TRBV5-6 and TRBJ2-7, with D perhaps given as TRBD1 or TRBD2 (6 bases each). Germline V gene data show CDR1 as SGHDT and CDR2 as YYEEEE. The CDR3 extends over 16 amino acids. V was cut by 0 bases and J by 4 bases, with 17 bases left in between. CDR3 DNA sequence: TGTGCCAGCAGCTTGGCCGGGGGACACGGATCTTACGAGCAGTACTTC. Translating gives CASSLAGGHGSYEQYF.

This clonotype has at least ten counts. The chain has TRBV6-5 and TRBJ2-6; no reliable D call. V lost 8 bases and J lost 0, with 8 bases in between. From germline, CDR1 is MNHEY and CDR2 SVGAGI. The CDR3 runs 14 residues. The CDR3 is CASSALSGANVLTF. CDR3 nucleotides: TGTGCCAGCTCAGCCCTCTCTGGGGCCAACGTCCTGACTTTC.

This clonotype was detected many times. The CDR3 loop is CASCSGGVEQYF. CDR3 sequence (DNA): TGTGCCAGCTGTAGCGGGGGAGTTGAGCAGTACTTC. This chain links TRBV2 with TRBJ2-7; 9 bases are a match to TRBD2. V was pared by 8 bases and J by 7 bases, with 6 bases of the junction left unmatched. Germline-derived CDR1 and CDR2 are SNHLY and FYNNEI. The CDR3 is 12 amino acids.

This clonotype was detected many times. The chain is built from TRBV6-5 and TRBJ1-1; 7 bases map to TRBD1. CDR1 is MNHEY and CDR2 is SVGAGI in the germline V gene. V gave up 2 bases and J gave up 7 bases; unmatched junction bases: 7. This CDR3 contains 14 residues. Here the CDR3 DNA reads TGTGCCAGCAGTTACGACAGGGAGCGGCGTGAAGCTTTCTTT. Translating gives CASSYDRERREAFF.

This clonotype was found a few times. The rearrangement joins TRBV7-2 to TRBJ1-1; D not resolved. V lost 5 bases and J 0 bases, leaving 10 bases between the germline ends. CDR1 and CDR2 from the germline V gene are SGHTA and FQGNSA. The CDR3 totals 14 residues. CDR3 sequence (DNA): TGTGCCAGCAGCCAGGACGGTTTGAACACTGAAGCTTTCTTT. Residues: CASSQDGLNTEAFF.

This clonotype was detected many times. A much larger clone differs from this one at a single base, so this may be a read error. This rearrangement joins TRBV24-1 to TRBJ2-5; 15 bases agree with TRBD2. The junction had 5 bases not matched to a gene; V was cut back by 3 bases and J by 1 base. Germline CDR1 reads KGHDR; CDR2 reads SFDVKD. The CDR3 is 18 residues long. The CDR3 DNA reads as TGTGCCACCAGTGATGGACTAGCGGGAGGGGCCGTCCAAGAGACCCAGTACTTC. It encodes CATSDGLAGGAVQETQYF.

The CDR3 spells CASAGTGYTF. For the CDR3, the DNA is TGTGCCAGCGCGGGGACGGGCTACACCTTC. The chain couples TRBV28 to TRBJ1-2; tentatively, D is TRBD1 (5 bases). CDR1 is MDHEN and CDR2 is SYDVKM in the germline V gene. Trimming cost V 8 bases and J 8 bases, with 9 bases left between them. The CDR3 totals 10 residues.

The rearrangement uses TRBV6-2 or TRBV6-3 and TRBJ2-7; maybe TRBD2 (5 bases). Germline V gene data show CDR1 as MNHEY and CDR2 as SVGEGT. This CDR3 region has 14 residues. The V end was cut by 7 bases, the J end by 0 bases, with 13 bases between. In nucleotides, the CDR3 is TGTGCCAGCAATGAGGGTGGTGTCTCCTACGAGCAGTACTTC. The encoded protein is CASNEGGVSYEQYF.

V and J are TRBV12-5 and TRBJ1-3; no clear D gene. The V gene lost 5 bases and the J gene lost 2 bases, with 4 bases spanning the gap. Germline values: CDR1 LGHNT, CDR2 FRNRAP. The CDR3 length is 12 residues. Here the CDR3 reads CASGIPGNTIYF. CDR3 bases: TGTGCTAGTGGTATCCCTGGAAACACCATATATTTT.

This clonotype was seen repeatedly, ten times or more. CDR3 sequence reads: CASSLSPLWGYEQYF. In DNA, the CDR3 is TGTGCCAGCAGCTTATCACCGCTGTGGGGATACGAGCAGTACTTC. The V call is TRBV13, the J call TRBJ2-7; D gene uncertain. This CDR3 contains 15 residues. Germline CDR1 is PRHDT and CDR2 is FYEKMQ (reference sequence). V lost 2 bases and J lost 4, with 15 bases in between.

V and J are TRBV3-1 and TRBJ2-7, with TRBD2 matching 8 bases. The CDR3 has 14 residues. Losses at the gene ends were 3 bases for V and 3 bases for J; bases not matched to a gene: 4. CDR1 and CDR2 (germline): LGHDT, YNNKEL (reference sequence). CDR3 sequence: CASSQRGADYEQYF. The CDR3 region has the DNA TGTGCCAGCAGCCAGCGGGGGGCTGACTACGAGCAGTACTTC.

This clonotype was found many times. This sequence joins TRBV29-1 and TRBJ2-5; D ambiguous. V gave up 0 bases and J gave up 5 bases, with 16 bases separating them. The germline V gene encodes CDR1 SQVTM and CDR2 ANQGSEA. This CDR3 comprises 15 residues. The DNA for the CDR3 is TGCAGCGTTGAAGATTGGCAGGCCAGTAGGGAGACCCAGTACTTC. Its translation: CSVEDWQASRETQYF.

V is TRBV28 and J is TRBJ1-2; unclear D gene. The germline V gene has CDR1 MDHEN and CDR2 SYDVKM. The CDR3 contains 13 residues. V lost 4 bases and J lost 4, with 10 bases in between. The CDR3 DNA reads TGTGCCAGCAGTTATGGGGATAGCTATGGCTACACCTTC. This encodes CASSYGDSYGYTF.

This chain joins TRBV6-5 and TRBJ1-2; tentative D call: TRBD1 (5 bases). The CDR3 contains 16 residues. Germline V gene data show CDR1 as MNHEY and CDR2 as SVGAGI. V lost 2 bases to trimming and J lost 0 bases, with 13 bases between them. CDR3 region: CASSYTVGGTNYGYTF. The CDR3 DNA reads as TGTGCCAGCAGTTACACAGTCGGGGGAACTAACTATGGCTACACCTTC.

This clonotype was counted ten times or more. The chain is built from TRBV7-9 and TRBJ2-1, with TRBD1 matching over 7 bases. V lost 3 bases and J lost 6; bases outside the gene matches: 8. The CDR3 has 15 amino acids. The germline CDR1 and CDR2 sequences are SEHNR and FQNEAQ (reference sequence). The CDR3 nucleotides are TGTGCCAGCAGCTTCCAGGGGACAGTTATCAATGAGCAGTTCTTC. Amino acid sequence: CASSFQGTVINEQFF.

The chain recombines TRBV7-9 with TRBJ1-1, with 7 bases that match TRBD1. CDR1 is SEHNR, CDR2 FQNEAQ, per germline (reference sequence). The CDR3 covers 15 residues. Germline trimming cut 5 bases from V and 1 base from J; bases unmatched to any gene: 7. The CDR3 sequence: CASSPNRGSNTEAFF. CDR3 nucleotides: TGTGCCAGCAGCCCTAACAGGGGTTCGAACACTGAAGCTTTCTTT.

V usage is TRBV6-5 and J usage is TRBJ2-7, with TRBD2 as a possible D gene (5 bases). Trimming stripped 0 bases from V and 0 bases from J, with 12 bases between. The germline V gene has CDR1 MNHEY and CDR2 SVGAGI. CDR3 length: 16 amino acids. CDR3 in amino acids: CASSYSNLGSSYEQYF. CDR3 coding DNA: TGTGCCAGCAGTTACTCGAATCTGGGGAGCTCCTACGAGCAGTACTTC.

This clonotype appeared once. V gene TRBV6-4 combines with J gene TRBJ2-2, with TRBD1 identical over 8 bases. The V segment lost 2 bases and the J segment 6 bases; nucleotides outside the gene matches: 2. There are 14 residues in the CDR3. Per germline, CDR1 MRHNA and CDR2 SNTAGT. The CDR3 sequence: CASSDGQGSGELFF. Written as DNA, the CDR3 is TGTGCCAGCAGTGACGGACAGGGTTCCGGGGAGCTGTTTTTT.

The sample holds many counts of this clonotype. The V and J genes are TRBV7-9 and TRBJ2-2; D unclear. Per germline, CDR1 SEHNR and CDR2 FQNEAQ (reference sequence). The CDR3 sequence is 12 residues long. With 5 bases removed from V and 7 bases from J, the gap between germline ends came to 8 bases. The CDR3: CASSLLGGELFF. The CDR3 DNA reads as TGTGCCAGCAGCCTCTTAGGCGGGGAGCTGTTTTTT. The variable domain in full, with the rest retrieved from reference TRBV7-9 and TRBJ2-2, is DTGVSQNPRHKITKRGQNVTFRCDPISEHNRLYWYRQTLGQGPEFLTYFQNEAQLEKSRLLSDRFSAERPKGSFSTLEIQRTEQGDSAMYLCASSLLGGELFFGEGSRLTVL.

This clonotype was counted between two and nine times. This chain uses TRBV28 with TRBJ1-5; 8 nucleotides agree with TRBD1. CDR3 length equals 15 residues. V was clipped by 6 bases and J by 3 bases; unmatched bases: 7. The germline gives CDR1 MDHEN, CDR2 SYDVKM. CDR3 sequence reads: CASSSTGGTNQPQHF. The CDR3 nucleotides are TGTGCCAGCAGCTCAACAGGGGGAACCAATCAGCCCCAGCATTTT.

The V gene is TRBV6-1, the J gene TRBJ2-7; D is undetermined. This CDR3 comprises 13 residues. Germline loops: CDR1 MNHNS, CDR2 SASEGT. Between the trimmed V and J ends, which lost 6 bases and 5 bases, there was a span of 14 bases. CDR3 amino acids: CASSPPGRHEQYF. The CDR3 region has the DNA TGTGCCAGCAGCCCCCCGGGTAGACACGAGCAGTACTTC.

This clonotype was seen at least ten times. The gene calls are TRBV10-3 and TRBJ1-5, with unresolved D. The V gene lost 11 bases and the J gene lost 1 base, with 9 bases spanning the gap. The V gene's germline CDR1 is ENHRY and CDR2 SYGVKD. There are 12 residues in the CDR3. The CDR3 loop is CALPRSNQPQHF. The CDR3 DNA reads as TGTGCCCTCCCCCGGAGCAATCAGCCCCAGCATTTT.